Shown below are 12 T cell receptor delta chains from a single sample sequenced in a study of human gamma delta and Vdelta1 T cells. TCRdb redid clone calling on the PCR reads using CATT. The sample lists 4,300 or so delta-chain clones; 20% to 30% were seen once. The source material was naive CD27+ Vdelta1 gamma-delta T cells from blood. All receptors come from a human donor in good health.

This sequence joins TRDV1 and TRDJ1, with D perhaps matching TRDD2 (6 bases). The germline V gene has CDR1 TSWWSYY and CDR2 QGS. This CDR3 is 15 amino acids long. Deletions cut 0 bases from V and 11 bases from J, with 19 bases between. DNA of the CDR3: TGTGCTCTTGGGGAACTTACCTTTCCTAAGGGCCCGCTCATCTTT. This translates into CALGELTFPKGPLIF.

This clone has just a few counts. The protein given by TCRdb reflects a much larger clone and differs at residue 15 from this DNA's translation, likely from a read error; the protein shown is the DNA's translation. V is TRDV1 and J is TRDJ1; D might be TRDD3 (6 bases). Germline CDR1 TSWWSYY, CDR2 QGS. CDR3 size: 17 residues. The CDR3 region is CALGEIHPKGDTDKPIF. The CDR3 DNA follows: TGTGCTCTTGGGGAAATACACCCGAAGGGGGACACCGATAAACCCATCTTT.

This clone counts as medium-sized. Other DNA sequences of this sample code for an identical CDR3. The chain joins TRDV1 to TRDJ1, with 8 bases lining up with TRDD3. The length of the CDR3 is 27 residues. In germline, CDR1 is TSWWSYY, CDR2 QGS. V trimming: 1 base; J trimming: 0 bases; junction bases outside the gene matches: 37. CDR3 nucleotide sequence: TGTGCTCTTGGGGAACCACGAGCCCGGCGGCCCTACGATTTGAATTGGGGGATTCCGCGTAACACCGATAAACTCATCTTT. Protein sequence: CALGEPRARRPYDLNWGIPRNTDKLIF.

The J gene is TRDJ1, the V gene TRDV1; 12 bases agree with TRDD3. Germline CDR1 reads TSWWSYY; CDR2 reads QGS. The CDR3 contains 19 residues. Trimming cost V 5 bases and J 0 bases; bases outside gene matches: 13. The CDR3 protein is CALGPDSPGGYVHTDKLIF. Written as DNA, the CDR3 is TGTGCTCTTGGGCCGGACTCCCCTGGGGGATACGTCCACACCGATAAACTCATCTTT.

This clone was seen more than once but under ten times. The rearrangement joins TRDV1 to TRDJ1; maybe TRDD3 (6 bases). The CDR3 spans 16 residues. The V gene's germline CDR1 is TSWWSYY and CDR2 QGS. With 3 bases removed from V and 9 bases from J, the gap between germline ends came to 23 bases. The CDR3, as DNA: TGTGCTCTTGGGGACTACGGCGGGATATATACACGGGAACTCATCTTT. Its protein product is CALGDYGGIYTRELIF.

This clone was seen a few times. The chain couples TRDV1 to TRDJ1, with D unresolved. Germline V CDR1 and CDR2: TSWWSYY, QGS. Trimming took off 0 bases at V and 2 bases at J, with 13 bases between the two ends. The CDR3 length is 16 residues. The CDR3 loop reads CALGELATVGTDKLIF. In nucleotides, the CDR3 is TGTGCTCTTGGGGAACTAGCAACCGTAGGGACCGATAAACTCATCTTT.

This clone appeared a few times. The TCRdb protein, from a much larger clone, departs from this DNA's translation at residue 5, likely by read error; the protein shown derives from the DNA. The chain is built from TRDV1 and TRDJ1; D assignment may be TRDD2 or TRDD3 (7 bases each). This CDR3 has 18 amino acids. Germline V gene sequence: CDR1 TSWWSYY, CDR2 QGS. The CDR3: CSGPSFPILTGDTDKLIF. In DNA, the CDR3 is TGCTCTGGACCTTCCTTCCCTATCCTTACTGGGGATACCGATAAACTCATCTTT.

This clone is deemed large (0.1 to 1%). Other DNA sequences in this sample translate to the same CDR3. The chain couples TRDV1 to TRDJ1; tentative D call: TRDD2 (9 bases). Germline values: CDR1 TSWWSYY, CDR2 QGS. V was pared by 3 bases and J by 0 bases, with 38 bases between. The CDR3 runs 24 residues. The CDR3 DNA follows: TGTGCTCTTGGGGATCTCCCTCGCCCTTCCTACAGGTGGGGGATTCACTATTACACCGATAAACTCATCTTT. Protein: CALGDLPRPSYRWGIHYYTDKLIF.

This clone was seen only a few times. A much larger clonotype is one base distant, so this may be a read error. Distinct nucleotide sequences in the sample also encode this CDR3. The rearrangement joins TRDV1 to TRDJ1; 12 positions match TRDD3. Germline V gene lookup returns CDR1 TSWWSYY and CDR2 QGS. This CDR3 is 20 amino acids long. The CDR3 loop reads CALRPTPFLWGIRPTDKLIF. For the CDR3, the DNA is TGTGCCCTGAGGCCCACTCCCTTCCTCTGGGGGATACGCCCGACCGATAAACTCATCTTT.

This clone occurred a few times. The rearrangement links TRDV1 to TRDJ1; weak D call: TRDD3 (5 bases). The germline V and J ends were trimmed by 4 bases and 0 bases, with 21 bases remaining between them. The germline V gene encodes CDR1 TSWWSYY and CDR2 QGS. CDR3 length: 18 residues. The CDR3 here is CALGVIIRPGVYTDKLIF. The DNA for the CDR3 is TGTGCTCTTGGGGTTATAATTCGTCCGGGGGTTTACACCGATAAACTCATCTTT.

V and J are TRDV1 and TRDJ1, with a weak D call TRDD3 (6 bases). The V and J ends lost 5 bases and 0 bases respectively, with 31 bases between them. Germline values: CDR1 TSWWSYY, CDR2 QGS. The CDR3 consists of 21 residues. The CDR3 nucleotides read TGTGCTCTTGGGCTTTGGGGCGTTCTGGGGACCCCCATTGGGTACACCGATAAACTCATCTTT. Amino acids: CALGLWGVLGTPIGYTDKLIF.

This clone appeared a few times. A much more abundant neighbour one base away suggests this may be a read error. The chain carries TRDV1 and TRDJ1; 12 bases agree with TRDD3. Germline V gene data show CDR1 as TSWWSYY and CDR2 as QGS. The CDR3 has 23 residues. The CDR3 DNA follows: TGTGCTCTTAGGGAACAGGTACCCCTACGATTCTTTACTGGGGGATACAAAACGGATAAACTCATCTTT. This translates into CALREQVPLRFFTGGYKTDKLIF.